This T cell receptor (beta chain) was found in a study of Graves' ophthalmopathy and Graves' hyperthyroidism. The sample holds a few counts of this clonotype. A read error may account for a junction end that differs from germline. RNA transcripts were the template, and TCR beta CDR3 regions were amplified from them. The first-round RT-PCR employed HTBI primers together with the Qiagen OneStep RT-PCR kit. A multiplex PCR was then performed as the second round. A single record per CDR3 protein comes from TCRdb applying MiXCR to the multiplex PCR reads. Seen here are approximately 460,000 distinct CDR3 sequences, approximately 15% observed once, and the top ten hold 9.5% to 10%. This receptor was identified in a woman aged 25 to 39 with Graves' ophthalmopathy. The sequencing input was blood.

The CDR3 region has the DNA TGTGCCAGCAATTTACCGGGACTAGCGGGAGGTCGATCTACGAACACCGGGGAGCTGTTTTTT. Translation: CASNLPGLAGGRSTNTGELFF. This chain connects TRBV27 to TRBJ2-2; the match to TRBD2 covers 15 bases. CDR1 and CDR2 from the germline V gene are MNHEY and SMNVEV (reference sequence). This CDR3 region has 21 residues.